This T cell receptor beta chain appears in the sequencing data of a study of cytomegalovirus exposure and HLA in healthy donors. V was trimmed by 4 bases and J by 10 bases, leaving 17 bases between them. The length of the CDR3 is 13 residues. Germline V gives CDR1 SGHKS, CDR2 YYEKEE (reference sequence). Researchers ran the PCR with 60 Vbeta and 13 Jbeta primers. Measured with immunoSEQ multiplex PCR; TCRdb has only the in-frame clones, and not every one. The sample includes approximately 150,000 clones, nearly 70% of them seen just once. Study findings and constraints: Beyond CMV serostatus, there was no information to go on about immune exposure. Trimming of TCR beta V- and J-genes showed a link, identified in a later analysis, to a missense DCLRE1C variant. Later work associated roughly 15,000 TCR beta sequences with HLA alleles at 0.05 false discovery rate. In vitro assays verified that a few CMV-associated chains recognized CMV antigens specifically.

Regarding this clone: As yet, its antigen is unknown.

The chain joins TRBV5-5 to TRBJ1-1, with a possible D match to TRBD1 (6 bases). The sample consisted of PBMCs. The source is a man aged 25-40 years in good health and CMV-seropositive. As DNA, the CDR3 is TGTGCCAGCAGCCCCATGGGGGCAGTAGGAGCTTTCTTT. Translation gives CASSPMGAVGAFF.